One sample yielded the 5 T cell receptor beta chains listed below, sequenced in a study of blood T cell repertoires in COVID-19 (dated by TCRdb to between 2020 and 2021). Receptors were amplified or captured by the immunoSEQ multiplex PCR assay. Drawn from immuneACCESS, this table holds only the in-frame rearrangements with V and J called that TCRdb kept. Clones are partly lost; checked studies trace under half to an unresolved V gene and leave the rest unexplained. Within this sample are around 180,000 clones, with about 81% of them counted one time only. The ten largest clones capture 12% of the sample. The sample was peripheral blood. Every receptor here comes from a woman of 80 years or more with COVID-19, enrolled during active disease.

V usage is TRBV3-1 (or the pseudogene TRBV3-2) and J usage is TRBJ1-6; D might be TRBD1 (5 bases). The CDR3 is 16 residues long. V lost 0 bases and J lost 6, with 12 bases in between. Looked up from germline, CDR1 is LGHDT and CDR2 is YNNKEL (reference sequence). CDR3 sequence: CASSQDSGRVNSPLHF. For the CDR3, the DNA is TGTGCCAGCAGCCAAGATAGTGGCAGGGTTAATTCACCCCTCCACTTT.

This clone appeared once. The rearrangement links TRBV19 to TRBJ2-1; possible D gene TRBD1, 5 bases. The CDR3 has 14 residues. The V and J ends lost 6 bases and 4 bases respectively, with 13 bases between them. The germline gives CDR1 LNHDA, CDR2 SQIVND (reference sequence). CDR3: CASSQGFFYNEQFF. CDR3 coding DNA: TGTGCCAGTAGCCAGGGTTTTTTTTACAATGAGCAGTTCTTC. Using reference TRBV19 and TRBJ2-1 for the parts outside the CDR3, the full variable domain is DGGITQSPKYLFRKEGQNVTLSCEQNLNHDAMYWYRQDPGQGLRLIYYSQIVNDFQKGDIAEGYSVSREKKESFPLTVTSAQKNPTAFYLCASSQGFFYNEQFFGPGTRLTVL.

The chain recombines TRBV6-5 with TRBJ2-7, with TRBD2 matching 11 bases. CDR1 and CDR2 from the germline V gene are MNHEY and SVGAGI. The ends lost 4 bases at V and 4 bases at J; junction bases unmatched: 9. The CDR3 runs to 16 residues. CDR3 region: CASSSPSGGSGYEQYF. CDR3 nucleotide sequence: TGTGCCAGCAGTTCCCCTAGCGGGGGGTCCGGATACGAGCAGTACTTC.

This CDR3 reads CASSLAQGGGNTIYF. The CDR3 coding sequence is TGTGCCAGCAGCTTGGCTCAGGGGGGTGGAAACACCATATATTTT. This rearrangement joins TRBV7-6 to TRBJ1-3, with 7 positions matching TRBD1. In germline, CDR1 is SGHVS, CDR2 FNYEAQ. There are 15 residues in the CDR3. V was pared by 3 bases and J by 3 bases, with 5 bases of the junction left unmatched.

The rearrangement links TRBV4-2 to TRBJ1-1; unclear D gene. The CDR3 sequence is 11 residues long. The V end lost 10 bases, the J end lost 8 bases, and 14 bases lay between the germline ends. Per the germline V gene, CDR1 is LGHNA and CDR2 is YNFKEQ. CDR3 sequence: CATAVGGEAFF. CDR3 in DNA: TGTGCCACCGCGGTGGGTGGCGAAGCTTTCTTT.